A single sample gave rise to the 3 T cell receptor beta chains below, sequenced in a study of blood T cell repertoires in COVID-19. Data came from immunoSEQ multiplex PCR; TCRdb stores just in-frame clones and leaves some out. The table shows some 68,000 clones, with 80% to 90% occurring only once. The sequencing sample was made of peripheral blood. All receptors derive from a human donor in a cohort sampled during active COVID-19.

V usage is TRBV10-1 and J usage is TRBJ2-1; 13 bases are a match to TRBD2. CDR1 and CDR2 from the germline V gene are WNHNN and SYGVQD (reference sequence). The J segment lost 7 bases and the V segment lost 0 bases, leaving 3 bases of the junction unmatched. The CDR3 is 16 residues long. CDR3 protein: CASSESGLAGVNEQFF. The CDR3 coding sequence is TGCGCCAGCAGTGAGTCTGGACTAGCGGGAGTTAATGAGCAGTTCTTC.

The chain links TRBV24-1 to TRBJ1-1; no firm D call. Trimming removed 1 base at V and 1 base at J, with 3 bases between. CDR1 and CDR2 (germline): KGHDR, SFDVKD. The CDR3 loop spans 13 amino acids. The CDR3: CATSDFKNTEAFF. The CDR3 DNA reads TGTGCCACCAGTGATTTTAAGAACACTGAAGCTTTCTTT.

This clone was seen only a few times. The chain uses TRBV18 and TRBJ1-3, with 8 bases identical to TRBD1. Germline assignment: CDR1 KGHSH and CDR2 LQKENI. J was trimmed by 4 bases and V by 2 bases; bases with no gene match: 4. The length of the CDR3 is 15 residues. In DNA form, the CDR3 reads TGTGCCAGCTCACCAAATCAGGGGGCAGGAAACACCATATATTTT. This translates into CASSPNQGAGNTIYF. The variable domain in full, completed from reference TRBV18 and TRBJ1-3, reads NAGVMQNPRHLVRRRGQEARLRCSPMKGHSHVYWYRQLPEEGLKFMVYLQKENIIDESGMPKERFSAEFPKEGPSILRIQQVVRGDSAAYFCASSPNQGAGNTIYFGEGSWLTVV.